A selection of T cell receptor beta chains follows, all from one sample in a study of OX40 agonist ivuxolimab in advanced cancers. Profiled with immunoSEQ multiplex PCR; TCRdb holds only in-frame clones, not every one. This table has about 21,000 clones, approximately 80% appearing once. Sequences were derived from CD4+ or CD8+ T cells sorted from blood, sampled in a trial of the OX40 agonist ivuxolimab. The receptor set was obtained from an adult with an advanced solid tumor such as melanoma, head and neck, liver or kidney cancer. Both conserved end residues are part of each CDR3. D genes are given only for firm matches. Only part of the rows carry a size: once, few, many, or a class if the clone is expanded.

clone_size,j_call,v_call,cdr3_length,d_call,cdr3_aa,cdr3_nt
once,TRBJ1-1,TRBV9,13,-,CASSVEESTEAFF,TGTGCCAGCAGCGTAGAGGAGAGCACTGAAGCTTTCTTT
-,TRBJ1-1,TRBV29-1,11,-,CSVEGNTEAFF,TGCAGCGTCGAAGGGAACACTGAAGCTTTCTTT
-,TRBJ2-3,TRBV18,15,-,CASSPSRVGTDTQYF,TGTGCCAGCTCACCATCACGCGTTGGCACAGATACGCAGTATTTT
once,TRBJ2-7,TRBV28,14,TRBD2,CASRPVGGFGEQYF,TGTGCCAGCAGGCCCGTCGGGGGGTTTGGCGAGCAGTACTTC
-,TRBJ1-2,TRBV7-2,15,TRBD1,CASSLDRGPNYGYTF,TGTGCCAGCAGCTTAGACAGGGGGCCTAACTATGGCTACACCTTC
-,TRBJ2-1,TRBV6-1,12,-,CASKLGLNEQFF,TGTGCCAGCAAGTTAGGGCTCAATGAGCAGTTCTTC
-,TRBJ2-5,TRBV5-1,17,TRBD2,CASSLASSGSNKETQYF,TGCGCCAGCAGCTTGGCCAGTAGCGGGAGTAACAAAGAGACCCAGTACTTC
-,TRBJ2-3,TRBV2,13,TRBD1,CANRQGRADTQYF,TGTGCCAACAGACAGGGCCGCGCAGATACGCAGTATTTT
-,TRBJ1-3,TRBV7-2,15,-,CASSLVQGSGNTIYF,TGTGCCAGCAGCTTAGTCCAGGGCTCTGGAAACACCATATATTTT
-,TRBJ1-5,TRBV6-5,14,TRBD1,CASSYGTVNQPQHF,TGTGCCAGCAGTTACGGGACAGTCAATCAGCCCCAGCATTTT
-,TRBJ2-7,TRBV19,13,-,CASSIVGNYEQYF,TGTGCCAGTAGTATAGTCGGGAACTACGAGCAGTACTTC
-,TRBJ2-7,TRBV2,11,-,CASSRGYEQYF,TGTGCCAGCAGCCGGGGGTACGAGCAGTACTTC
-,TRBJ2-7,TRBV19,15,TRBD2,CASSQTSGGPHEQYF,TGTGCCAGTAGTCAGACTAGCGGGGGTCCGCACGAGCAGTACTTC
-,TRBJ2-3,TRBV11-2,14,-,CASSPRAYTDTQYF,TGTGCCAGCAGCCCCCGGGCCTACACAGATACGCAGTATTTT
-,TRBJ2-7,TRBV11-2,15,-,CASSLSLGFSYEQYF,TGTGCCAGCAGCTTATCGTTGGGGTTCTCCTACGAGCAGTACTTC
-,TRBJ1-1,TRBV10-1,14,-,CASSESRRRAEAFF,TGCGCCAGCAGTGAGTCGAGAAGGAGGGCTGAAGCTTTCTTT
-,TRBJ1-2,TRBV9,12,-,CASSPRNYGYTF,TGTGCCAGCAGCCCTCGTAACTATGGCTACACCTTC
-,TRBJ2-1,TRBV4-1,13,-,CASNQVGGSTQFF,TGCGCCAGCAATCAAGTGGGGGGTTCGACGCAGTTCTTC
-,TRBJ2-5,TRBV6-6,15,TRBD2,CASSSHTSGKETQYF,TGTGCCAGCAGTTCTCACACTAGCGGGAAGGAGACCCAGTACTTC
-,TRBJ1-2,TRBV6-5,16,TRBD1,CASSYRAGGAGYGYTF,TGTGCCAGCAGTTACAGGGCAGGGGGCGCCGGCTATGGCTACACCTTC
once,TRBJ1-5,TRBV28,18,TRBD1,CASSPSLGQDDSNQPQHF,TGTGCCAGCAGTCCCTCTTTGGGACAGGACGATAGCAATCAGCCCCAGCATTTT
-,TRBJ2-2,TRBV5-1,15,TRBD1,CASSPGQPNTGELFF,TGCGCCAGCAGCCCGGGACAGCCGAACACCGGGGAGCTGTTTTTT
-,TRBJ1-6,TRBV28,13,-,CASSLALLSPLHF,TGTGCCAGCAGTTTAGCCCTACTTTCACCCCTCCACTTT
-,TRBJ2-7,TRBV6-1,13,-,CASSLDREDEQYF,TGTGCCAGCAGTTTAGACAGGGAGGACGAGCAGTACTTC
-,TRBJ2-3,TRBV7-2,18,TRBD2,CASSLRLAGRPDTDTQYF,TGTGCCAGCAGCTTGAGACTAGCGGGGCGTCCCGACACAGATACGCAGTATTTT
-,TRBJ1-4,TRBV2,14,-,CASRYGTYEEKLFF,TGTGCCAGCAGGTATGGGACATATGAAGAAAAACTGTTTTTT
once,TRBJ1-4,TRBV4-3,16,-,CTSSRKAGTSTEKLFF,TGCACCAGCAGCCGGAAAGCTGGGACGTCGACGGAAAAACTGTTTTTT
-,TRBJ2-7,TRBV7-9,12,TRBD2,CASSLGGGEQYF,TGTGCCAGCAGCCTAGGCGGGGGCGAGCAGTACTTC
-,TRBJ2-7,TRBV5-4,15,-,CASSQSGGSSYEQYF,TGTGCCAGCAGCCAAAGCGGAGGAAGCTCCTACGAGCAGTACTTC
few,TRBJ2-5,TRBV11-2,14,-,CASSLLTSGETQYF,TGTGCCAGCAGCTTATTAACCAGTGGCGAGACCCAGTACTTC
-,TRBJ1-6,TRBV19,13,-,CASSIFEGSPLHF,TGTGCCAGTAGTATTTTTGAGGGTTCACCCCTCCACTTT
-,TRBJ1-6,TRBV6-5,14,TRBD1,CASSLGQAEGPLHF,TGTGCCAGCAGTCTCGGACAGGCCGAAGGACCCCTCCACTTT
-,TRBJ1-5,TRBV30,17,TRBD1,CAWGVTRTGGGGQPQHF,TGTGCCTGGGGTGTAACCCGGACAGGGGGAGGTGGTCAGCCCCAGCATTTT
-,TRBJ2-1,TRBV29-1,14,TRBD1,CSVEERRGRNEQFF,TGCAGCGTTGAAGAACGAAGGGGGCGCAATGAGCAGTTCTTC
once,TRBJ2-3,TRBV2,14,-,CASTLTGRTDTQYF,TGTGCCAGCACCCTGACAGGTCGGACAGATACGCAGTATTTT
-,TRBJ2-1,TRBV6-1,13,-,CASSLNREGEQFF,TGTGCCAGCAGTTTAAACAGGGAAGGTGAGCAGTTCTTC
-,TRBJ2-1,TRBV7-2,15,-,CVSSSTSGTLSEQFF,TGTGTCAGCAGCTCAACTTCCGGGACTCTGAGTGAGCAGTTCTTC
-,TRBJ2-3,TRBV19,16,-,CASRRQTLTGTDTQYF,TGTGCCAGTAGACGTCAGACACTCACCGGCACAGATACGCAGTATTTT
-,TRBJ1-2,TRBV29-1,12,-,CSVRKDTYGYTF,TGCAGCGTTCGCAAGGACACCTATGGCTACACCTTC
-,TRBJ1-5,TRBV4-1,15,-,CASSPALTGWQPQHF,TGCGCCAGCAGCCCCGCCCTAACAGGGTGGCAGCCCCAGCATTTT
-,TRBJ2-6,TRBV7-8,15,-,CASTPRENGANVLTF,TGTGCCAGCACCCCCAGAGAGAATGGGGCCAACGTCCTGACTTTC
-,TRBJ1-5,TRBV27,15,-,CASSRITGRQQPQHF,TGTGCCAGCAGCCGCATAACAGGGCGGCAACAGCCCCAGCATTTT